This T cell receptor (beta chain) is from a study of T-cell reconstitution after alpha-beta-depleted transplantation in children. This clonotype turned up a few times. The antigen remains unidentified. Preparing the TCRbeta library involved the use of unique molecular identifiers. TCRdb used MiXCR to reprocess the PCR reads, holding one entry per CDR3 protein. The sample holds 500,000 or so distinct CDR3 sequences; over 10% are singletons and the top ten take around 15%. The CDR3 contains 15 residues. V lost 5 bases and J 5 bases, leaving 16 bases between the germline ends. Germline V lookup: CDR1 SGHTA, CDR2 FQGNSA. Findings of the study overall: Expanded graft clones numbering several hundred reportedly gave rise to alpha-beta T cells about two months after transplant. At one year after transplant, newly produced T cells mostly accounted for T-cell counts and diversity. The origin of high day-60 TCRbeta diversity in some patients lay in surviving recipient T cells and thymic progenitors.

The receptor's source is a female patient aged 2-15 years who had a stem cell transplant for aplastic anemia, so the T cells may come from the graft donor. V and J are TRBV7-2 and TRBJ1-5; D may be TRBD1 (5 bases). The source material was PBMCs, mostly from graft donor cells, sampled 180 days after TCRalphabeta/CD19-depleted stem cell transplant. For the CDR3, the DNA is TGTGCCAGCAGCCCGTGGAGGGGCCCATATCAGCCCCAGCATTTT. It yields the protein CASSPWRGPYQPQHF.